This T cell receptor beta chain was identified during a study of beta chain features in type 1 diabetes. Looking at the study overall: Cell yields, gender and age were similar in healthy donors and patients. Findings and caveats of the study: TCRB CDR3s from Type 1 diabetes patients were moderately but significantly shorter in all four CD4+ subsets. PCR, the amplification step, might favor shorter templates, equally in patients and controls.

Sorting of CD4+ naive, central memory, regulatory and stem cell-like memory cells was performed via CD45RO/CCR7/CD25/CD127/CD95/CD27. Worth noting for this clone: No antigen is known for it.

Expressed TCRB transcripts were sequenced after all isolated RNA was converted to cDNA. Assay: immunoSEQ multiplex PCR; the TCRdb copy retains only in-frame clones and omits some. The data show more than 250,000 clones, roughly 21% seen once. The germline CDR1 and CDR2 sequences are MNHNY and SVGAGI (reference sequence). The CDR3 has 13 residues. The ends were cut back, 6 bases at V and 1 base at J, with 9 bases in the middle. The sample consisted of naive CD4+ T cells from blood. This receptor was identified in a woman in her forties with type 1 diabetes. This chain uses TRBV6-6 with TRBJ1-2; D unclear. Here the CDR3 reads CASRSVINYGYTF. The CDR3 DNA reads as TGTGCCAGCAGAAGCGTAATTAACTATGGCTACACCTTC.